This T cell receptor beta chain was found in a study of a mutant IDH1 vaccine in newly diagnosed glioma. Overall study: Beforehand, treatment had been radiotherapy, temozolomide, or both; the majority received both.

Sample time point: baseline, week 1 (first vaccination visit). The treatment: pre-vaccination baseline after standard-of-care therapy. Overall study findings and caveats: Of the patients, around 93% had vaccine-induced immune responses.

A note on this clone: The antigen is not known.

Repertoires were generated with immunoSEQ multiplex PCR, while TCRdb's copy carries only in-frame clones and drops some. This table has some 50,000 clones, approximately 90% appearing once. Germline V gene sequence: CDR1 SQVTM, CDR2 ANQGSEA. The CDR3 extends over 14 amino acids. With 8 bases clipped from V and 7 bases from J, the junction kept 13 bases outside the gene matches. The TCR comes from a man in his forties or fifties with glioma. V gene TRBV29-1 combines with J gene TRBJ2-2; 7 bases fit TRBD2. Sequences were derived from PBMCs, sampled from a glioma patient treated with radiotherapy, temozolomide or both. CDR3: CSTRSGTEGGELFF. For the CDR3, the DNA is TGCAGCACCCGGAGCGGGACTGAGGGCGGGGAGCTGTTTTTT.